This T cell receptor (beta chain) was sequenced in a study of shared clonotypes between healthy human individuals. Libraries were prepared by immunoSEQ multiplex PCR; TCRdb keeps only in-frame clonotypes and omits some of them. Of roughly 2,000,000 clones in the sample, around 93% were seen once. Terminally differentiated effector memory CD45RA+ cells were excluded from the naive CD8 cells, which were CD45RO-negative and positively selected for CCR7. Notes on the study in general: The represented genetic and exposure-history diversity was limited by the small number of donors.

Note on this clone: Its antigen is unidentified.

This sequence was found in a man aged 18 to 29 in good health. Some clones in this sample may be carry-over from other donors' samples. Sequences were obtained from naive CD8+ T cells from PBMCs.

CDR3 coding DNA: TGTGCCAGCAGACGGAGGAACACTGAAGCTTTCTTT. Its translation is CASRRRNTEAFF. The V gene is TRBV6-6, the J gene TRBJ1-1; D ambiguous. The CDR3 is made up of 12 amino acids. Germline V lookup: CDR1 MNHNY, CDR2 SVGAGI (reference sequence). The V gene lost 6 bases and the J gene lost 1 base, with 6 bases spanning the gap.